This TCR beta chain is from a study of blood T cell repertoires in COVID-19. The wider study: Sites in the United States, Italy and Spain provided acute and convalescent COVID-19 samples.

Germline assignment: CDR1 MDHEN and CDR2 SYDVKM. The CDR3 is made up of 17 amino acids. The V end was cut by 6 bases, the J end by 0 bases, with 20 bases between. Assay: immunoSEQ multiplex PCR; the TCRdb copy retains only in-frame clones and omits some. The profile shows roughly 140,000 clones, around 81% of them singletons. The rearrangement joins TRBV28 to TRBJ2-5, with D perhaps matching TRBD1 (6 bases). Sequenced sample: peripheral blood. The origin of this receptor is a human donor in a cohort sampled during active COVID-19. CDR3 DNA sequence: TGTGCCAGCAGAGGGCAGGGGCCGGGTTGGGACCAAGAGACCCAGTACTTC. It translates to CASRGQGPGWDQETQYF. The variable domain in full, with the rest retrieved from reference TRBV28 and TRBJ2-5, is DVKVTQSSRYLVKRTGEKVFLECVQDMDHENMFWYRQDPGLGLRLIYFSYDVKMKEKGDIPEGYSVSREKKERFSLILESASTNQTSMYLCASRGQGPGWDQETQYFGPGTRLLVL.